This T cell receptor beta chain was documented in a study of cytotoxic CD8 clonotypes in ibrutinib-treated CLL. Study-level points and caveats: A rise in clonality was seen at ibrutinib response, and a fall back toward baseline was seen at progression. Progressing and sustained-remission patients had different sampling times.

Germline CDR1 reads SGHRS; CDR2 reads YFSETQ. The CDR3 runs to 13 residues. V lost 3 bases, J lost 1 base, and 8 bases lay in between. Only in-frame clones appear in the TCRdb table, and some are missing; sequencing was by immunoSEQ multiplex PCR. The table includes about 22,000 clones, 75% detected once. Concerning this clone: As yet, its antigen is unknown.

Sample: PBMCs, taken before ibrutinib treatment. This TCR derives from a human donor with chronic lymphocytic leukemia. The chain has TRBV5-1 and TRBJ2-7; D is uncertain. DNA of the CDR3: TGCGCCAGCAGCTCCCAGAGGTCCTACGAGCAGTACTTC. It specifies CASSSQRSYEQYF.